The rows below give T cell receptor beta chains drawn from one sample of a study of shared clonotypes between healthy human individuals. Here immunoSEQ multiplex PCR was the method, and the copy in TCRdb shows in-frame clones only, minus some. This sample has about 2.1 million clones, with 90% to 95% found just once. Sequencing was carried out using naive CD8+ T cells from PBMCs. The receptors stem from a man aged 18 to 30 in good health. Some clones in this sample may be carry-over from other donors' samples. CDR3s include the opening cysteine and the closing phenylalanine or tryptophan. The order of the fields is V gene, D gene, CDR3 protein. The D gene is left open where the match is weak.

TRBV20-1	NA	CSAETRNIQYF
TRBV9	TRBD1	CASSPTRTGMNTEAFF
TRBV27	NA	CASSFAAITDTQYF
TRBV15	TRBD2	CATSRVASGRVEQYF
TRBV6-6	NA	CASSYFRINEQFF
TRBV4-1	TRBD1	CASSPGTGLNTEAFF
TRBV5-1	NA	CASSWSKGGNEQFF
TRBV6-1	NA	CASSEFPGPYEQYF
TRBV7-6	TRBD1	CASSLGRQGVTEAFF
TRBV27	TRBD1	CASSLVPGGVYNSPLHF
TRBV7-8	NA	CASSSYSGDWTEAFF
TRBV5-6	TRBD2	CASRLGSGRFEQYF
TRBV29-1	NA	CSVEAMAASTDTQYF
TRBV5-6	NA	CASSLKPGDREQYF
TRBV27	TRBD2	CASTYSGRLVNEQFF
TRBV27	NA	CASRSTQQGGTEAFF
TRBV9	TRBD2	CASRLAGGPYYEQYF
TRBV7-8	NA	CASSLASQGGFYEQYF
TRBV7-9	NA	CASWGAGWPNVLTF
TRBV19	NA	CASSVTVPGETQYF
TRBV7-8	NA	CASSLGRRGLSSYNEQFF
TRBV7-9	NA	CASSLTGIRDTQYF
TRBV19	NA	CASSVGAVPQDVAFF
TRBV25-1	TRBD2	CASSDLGGETQYF
TRBV7-3	TRBD2	CASSFGLVGYNEQFF
TRBV5-8	NA	CASSSVGIGQPQHF
TRBV7-9	NA	CASSLPGIQTEAFF
TRBV5-5	NA	CASSLVAGTNYGYTF
TRBV30	NA	CAWSGPRLVGEQYF
TRBV9	NA	CASSVESGGANGYTF
TRBV7-2	TRBD1	CASSTRTGGRYEQYF